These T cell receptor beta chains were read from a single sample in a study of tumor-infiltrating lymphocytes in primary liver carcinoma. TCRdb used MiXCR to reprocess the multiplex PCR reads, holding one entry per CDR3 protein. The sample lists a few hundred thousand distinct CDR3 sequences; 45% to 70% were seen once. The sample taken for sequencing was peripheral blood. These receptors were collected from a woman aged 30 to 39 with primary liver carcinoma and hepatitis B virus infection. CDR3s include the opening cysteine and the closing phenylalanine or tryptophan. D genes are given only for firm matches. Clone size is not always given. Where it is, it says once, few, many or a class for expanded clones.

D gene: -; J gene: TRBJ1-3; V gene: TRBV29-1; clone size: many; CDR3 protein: CSVEDRGRANTIYF; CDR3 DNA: TGCAGCGTTGAAGATCGAGGCAGGGCGAACACCATATATTTT
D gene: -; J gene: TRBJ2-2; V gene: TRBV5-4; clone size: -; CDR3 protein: CASSLDWGTGELFF; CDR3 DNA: TGTGCCAGCAGCTTGGATTGGGGCACCGGGGAGCTGTTTTTT
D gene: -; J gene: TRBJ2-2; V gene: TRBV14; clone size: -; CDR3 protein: CASSQVRTTGELFF; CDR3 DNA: TGTGCCAGCAGCCAAGTTCGGACGACCGGGGAGCTGTTTTTT
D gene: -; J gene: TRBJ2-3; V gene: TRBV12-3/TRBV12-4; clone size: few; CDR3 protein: CASSYGERSTDTQYF; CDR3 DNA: TGTGCCAGCAGTTATGGAGAGCGGAGCACAGATACGCAGTATTTT
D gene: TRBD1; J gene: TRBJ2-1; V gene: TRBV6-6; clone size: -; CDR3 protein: CASSKGGAVYEQFF; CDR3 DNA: TGTGCCAGCAGCAAAGGGGGCGCAGTCTACGAGCAGTTCTTC
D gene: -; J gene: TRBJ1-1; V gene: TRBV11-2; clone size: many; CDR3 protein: CASSYELGVNTEAFF; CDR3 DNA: TGTGCCAGCAGTTACGAACTGGGGGTGAACACTGAAGCTTTCTTT
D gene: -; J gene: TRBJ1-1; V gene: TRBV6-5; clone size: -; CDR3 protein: CASSQTILNTEAFF; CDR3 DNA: TGTGCCAGCAGCCAAACAATTTTGAACACTGAAGCTTTCTTT
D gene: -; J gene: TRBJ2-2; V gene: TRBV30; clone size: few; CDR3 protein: CAWNGADTGELFF; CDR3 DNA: TGTGCCTGGAACGGGGCGGACACCGGGGAGCTGTTTTTT
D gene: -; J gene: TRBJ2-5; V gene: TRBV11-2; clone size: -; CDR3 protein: CVSSLVDQQETQYF; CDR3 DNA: TGTGTCAGCAGCTTAGTAGATCAGCAAGAGACCCAGTACTTC
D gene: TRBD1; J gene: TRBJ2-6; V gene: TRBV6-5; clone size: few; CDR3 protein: CASSRGQDSSGANVLTF; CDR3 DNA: TGTGCCAGCAGCCGGGGACAGGACTCCTCTGGGGCCAACGTCCTGACTTTC
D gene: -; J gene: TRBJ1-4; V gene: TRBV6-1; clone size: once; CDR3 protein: CASSVPLRGGKEKLFF; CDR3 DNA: TGTGCCAGCAGTGTACCACTCCGGGGCGGGAAAGAAAAACTGTTTTTT